These 23 T cell receptor beta chains were all obtained from the same sample, sequenced in a study of blood T cell repertoires in COVID-19. Produced via immunoSEQ multiplex PCR; TCRdb's table is partial and in-frame only. The table shows 250,000 to 300,000 clones, with around 87% occurring only once. Sequenced material: peripheral blood. The receptors shown here come from a woman aged 55-70 years with COVID-19, enrolled during active disease.

This clone appeared a few times. Relative to the germline gene, one junction end is altered; a read error may explain this. J is TRBJ1-4 and V is TRBV7-9; tentative D call: TRBD1 (6 bases). CDR1 SEHNR and CDR2 FQNEAQ come from the germline V gene (reference sequence). The CDR3 contains 12 residues. The CDR3 region is CASSPPMAGAHF. As DNA, the CDR3 is TGTGCCAGCAGCCCCCCTATGGCAGGGGCTCATTTT.

CDR3 in DNA: TGTGCCAGTGACGATCCGGACAGGTCGAACACTGAAGCTTTCTTT. This encodes CASDDPDRSNTEAFF. The V gene is TRBV19, the J gene TRBJ1-1, with 7 bases fitting TRBD1. Per the germline V gene, CDR1 is LNHDA and CDR2 is SQIVND (reference sequence). This CDR3 has 15 residues. V gave up 8 bases and J gave up 1 base; unmatched junction bases: 10.

The chain combines TRBV4-2 with TRBJ2-7; TRBD2 might be the D (5 bases). This CDR3 is built from 14 residues. Deletions cut 4 bases from V and 6 bases from J, with 16 bases between. Looked up from germline, CDR1 is LGHNA and CDR2 is YNFKEQ. For the CDR3, the DNA is TGTGCCAGCAGCCCCGGGATCCGAGCCTTCGAGCAGTACTTC. It encodes CASSPGIRAFEQYF.

V and J are TRBV7-3 and TRBJ2-1; D is possibly TRBD1 (6 bases). Trimming pared 5 bases from V and 5 bases from J, leaving 13 bases between. Germline V gene data show CDR1 as SGHTA and CDR2 as FQGTGA. The CDR3 sequence is 14 residues long. The CDR3 spells CASSVYGGHNEQFF. The CDR3 region has the DNA TGTGCCAGCAGCGTCTATGGGGGCCACAATGAGCAGTTCTTC.

The chain uses TRBV5-1 and TRBJ2-7; D might be TRBD2 (5 bases). The germline CDR1 and CDR2 sequences are SGHRS and YFSETQ. The CDR3 has 15 amino acids. V lost 1 base to trimming and J lost 7 bases, with 18 bases between them. The CDR3 region is CASSLLAGYPGEQYF. The CDR3 DNA sequence: TGCGCCAGCAGCTTGTTGGCTGGGTATCCGGGAGAGCAGTACTTC.

This clone occurred once. The rearrangement uses TRBV7-9 and TRBJ1-4, with a tentative D call TRBD1 (5 bases). The CDR3 runs 15 residues. Per the germline V gene, CDR1 is SEHNR and CDR2 is FQNEAQ (reference sequence). The V gene lost 5 bases and the J gene lost 8 bases, with 18 bases spanning the gap. This CDR3 reads CASSPESTVGEKLFF. The DNA for the CDR3 is TGTGCCAGCAGCCCGGAGTCGACAGTCGGAGAAAAACTGTTTTTT.

The CDR3 bases are TGTGCCAGCAGACCACACCCGACAGACCAATATGGCTACACCTTC. Encoded protein: CASRPHPTDQYGYTF. The chain combines TRBV6-5 with TRBJ1-2, with D tentatively TRBD1 (5 bases). V gave up 6 bases and J gave up 5 bases, with 19 bases separating them. The germline gives CDR1 MNHEY, CDR2 SVGAGI. The CDR3 length is 15 residues.

The chain joins TRBV7-2 to TRBJ1-5; 7 positions match TRBD1. The length of the CDR3 is 15 residues. The J segment lost 1 base and the V segment lost 5 bases, leaving 5 bases of the junction unmatched. Germline V gives CDR1 SGHTA, CDR2 FQGNSA. CDR3 amino acids: CASSPGGVSNQPQHF. The CDR3 DNA reads TGTGCCAGCAGCCCAGGGGGTGTAAGCAATCAGCCCCAGCATTTT.

This rearrangement joins TRBV19 to TRBJ2-3; D ambiguous. Germline values: CDR1 LNHDA, CDR2 SQIVND (reference sequence). V was shortened by 2 bases and J by 5 bases, with 14 bases between the two germline ends. The CDR3 runs to 15 residues. In DNA form, the CDR3 reads TGTGCCAGTAGTATATCCTTCGGAGCCAGAGATACGCAGTATTTT. Encoded protein: CASSISFGARDTQYF.

The chain links TRBV4-3 to TRBJ2-2; 8 bases match TRBD2. This CDR3 spans 17 amino acids. V shed 7 bases and J 3 bases; nucleotides not matched to a gene: 13. Germline V gene lookup returns CDR1 LGHNA and CDR2 YSLEER. The CDR3 DNA reads as TGCGCCAGCATTCCGGGGGGGCTCAGTACGGACACCGGGGAGCTGTTTTTT. Amino acid sequence: CASIPGGLSTDTGELFF.

The CDR3 DNA follows: TGTGCCAGCAGCAAAGTTGGCAGGGAAGGTTACGAGCAGTACTTC. Encoded protein: CASSKVGREGYEQYF. This rearrangement joins TRBV21-1 to TRBJ2-7; TRBD1 is the table's D call and was not checked against the DNA. TRBV21-1 is a recognized pseudogene. This CDR3 region has 15 residues.

The rearrangement links TRBV24-1 to TRBJ2-2; the D gene is possibly TRBD2 (5 bases). Germline CDR1 KGHDR, CDR2 SFDVKD. The CDR3 is 15 residues long. The germline V and J ends were trimmed by 5 bases and 0 bases, with 9 bases remaining between them. The CDR3 loop is CATSGRTSNTGELFF. CDR3 nucleotides: TGTGCCACCAGTGGGAGGACCTCGAACACCGGGGAGCTGTTTTTT.

The chain links TRBV9 to TRBJ1-2; 8 bases align to TRBD1. Germline V gene sequence: CDR1 SGDLS, CDR2 YYNGEE. The CDR3 consists of 16 residues. The V segment lost 0 bases and the J segment 7 bases; nucleotides outside the gene matches: 11. DNA for the CDR3: TGTGCCAGCAGCGTAGTCGGGCCGCAGGGGGCGGGTGGCTACACCTTC. This sequence encodes CASSVVGPQGAGGYTF.

This chain joins TRBV2 and TRBJ1-5; D not resolved. V was clipped by 4 bases and J by 4 bases, with 8 bases between them. This CDR3 contains 13 residues. The V gene's germline CDR1 is SNHLY and CDR2 FYNNEI. CDR3 loop: CASSVSANQPQHF. In nucleotides, the CDR3 is TGTGCCAGCAGTGTTTCAGCGAATCAGCCCCAGCATTTT.

The chain has TRBV27 and TRBJ1-6; TRBD1 matches 7 bases. CDR3 length equals 13 residues. V shed 8 bases and J 7 bases; nucleotides not matched to a gene: 5. Germline lookup yields CDR1 MNHEY and CDR2 SMNVEV (reference sequence). The CDR3 nucleotides read TGTGCCAGCCGGACAGGTCGGAATTCACCCCTCCACTTT. It translates to CASRTGRNSPLHF.

The rearrangement links TRBV5-8 to TRBJ1-2; D gene ambiguous. This CDR3 has 16 amino acids. Germline CDR1 reads SGHTS; CDR2 reads YDEGEE. Trimming took 2 bases from V and 4 from J, leaving 18 bases between them. The CDR3 bases are TGTGCCAGCAGCTTTTATCTCGGGCAGGACTTCTATGGCTACACCTTC. Translated: CASSFYLGQDFYGYTF.

This sequence joins TRBV5-5 and TRBJ1-1; D is perhaps TRBD1 (6 bases). The V end lost 2 bases, the J end lost 5 bases, and 13 bases lay between the germline ends. Germline CDR1 is SGHKS and CDR2 is YYEKEE (reference sequence). The CDR3 runs 14 residues. The CDR3 DNA sequence: TGTGCCAGCAGCTTAAACAGGGTCACAACTGAAGCTTTCTTT. Amino acid sequence: CASSLNRVTTEAFF.

The chain couples TRBV4-2 to TRBJ2-7; D possibly corresponds to TRBD1 (6 bases). The CDR3 spans 17 residues. Germline loops: CDR1 LGHNA, CDR2 YNFKEQ. The V end lost 3 bases, the J end lost 2 bases, and 20 bases lay between the germline ends. The CDR3 region has the DNA TGTGCCAGCAGCCACCAGACAGGTCCCTCGTCGACCTACGAGCAGTACTTC. It encodes CASSHQTGPSSTYEQYF.

The J gene is TRBJ2-3, the V gene TRBV4-3; 10 nucleotides line up with TRBD1. CDR1 and CDR2 from the germline V gene are LGHNA and YSLEER. The CDR3 is made up of 16 amino acids. The ends lost 0 bases at V and 10 bases at J; junction bases unmatched: 10. This CDR3 is CASSQDRTGGWTAQYF. CDR3 DNA sequence: TGCGCCAGCAGCCAAGATAGGACAGGGGGATGGACGGCGCAGTATTTT.

The chain combines TRBV19 with TRBJ1-4, with D perhaps TRBD1 (5 bases). The germline V gene encodes CDR1 LNHDA and CDR2 SQIVND (reference sequence). CDR3 size: 14 residues. With 1 base removed from V and 8 bases from J, the gap between germline ends came to 11 bases. The CDR3 sequence is CASSIAQGGEKLFF. In nucleotides, the CDR3 is TGTGCCAGTAGTATAGCCCAGGGAGGAGAAAAACTGTTTTTT.

The chain has TRBV3-1 (or the pseudogene TRBV3-2) and TRBJ2-1, with 12 bases aligning to TRBD2. Germline V gene sequence: CDR1 LGHDT, CDR2 YNNKEL (reference sequence). Trimming cost V 4 bases and J 7 bases; bases outside gene matches: 5. The CDR3 is made up of 15 amino acids. The CDR3 coding sequence is TGTGCCAGCAGCCCTAGCGGGGGGGTGTATAATGAGCAGTTCTTC. Its protein is CASSPSGGVYNEQFF.

The CDR3 protein is CASSPRVGSTEAFF. The CDR3 DNA follows: TGTGCCAGCAGCCCTAGGGTGGGGAGTACTGAAGCTTTCTTT. This chain connects TRBV9 to TRBJ1-1; D ambiguous. Trimming shortened V by 4 bases and J by 5 bases, and 15 bases separated the two germline ends. Per germline, CDR1 SGDLS and CDR2 YYNGEE. This CDR3 contains 14 residues.

The gene calls are TRBV12-3 or TRBV12-4 and TRBJ2-1; D remains unclear. V was clipped by 8 bases and J by 4 bases, with 12 bases between them. The CDR3 has 13 amino acids. The CDR3 DNA follows: TGTGCCAGCCTCGAGAGGCCGTACAATGAGCAGTTCTTC. Translated: CASLERPYNEQFF.